Following are 16 T cell receptor beta chains from one sample sequenced in a study of regulatory T cells in long-lasting Graves disease. Arm-PCR of CDR3 regions and iRepertoire HTBI primers were used to build TCR beta libraries. TCRdb re-called the multiplex PCR reads through MiXCR, storing one row per CDR3 protein. The data contain about 430,000 distinct CDR3 sequences, 15% of them singletons. Specified time point: newly diagnosed GD, antithyroid drugs for less than 3 months. Generation of the TCR library employed RNA extracted from PBMCs. These records were also assigned to another study, of T cells in Graves' hyperthyroidism and ophthalmopathy.

The specimen was peripheral blood mononuclear cells (PBMCs), collected at new diagnosis, from a patient treated with antithyroid drugs. Every receptor here comes from a woman aged 40 to 50 with Graves disease.

This clonotype was recorded many times. V gene TRBV27 combines with J gene TRBJ1-4; 7 bases are a match to TRBD1. The CDR3 is made up of 15 amino acids. Trimming removed 6 bases from V and 2 bases from J; junction bases left unmatched: 6. The V gene's germline CDR1 is MNHEY and CDR2 SMNVEV (reference sequence). The CDR3 loop is CASRRLDRTNEKLFF. CDR3 DNA: TGTGCCAGCAGACGACTGGACAGGACTAATGAAAAACTGTTTTTT.

This clonotype has only a few counts. This rearrangement joins TRBV29-1 to TRBJ1-1, with TRBD1 identical over 7 bases. Losses at the gene ends were 1 base for V and 1 base for J; bases not matched to a gene: 3. In germline, CDR1 is SQVTM, CDR2 ANQGSEA. This CDR3 has 14 residues. CDR3 protein: CSVEVQGRNTEAFF. CDR3 in DNA: TGCAGCGTTGAAGTACAGGGGAGGAACACTGAAGCTTTCTTT.

Many counts were recorded for this clonotype. V gene TRBV7-8 combines with J gene TRBJ1-1; no firm D call. Germline-derived CDR1 and CDR2 are SGHVS and FQNEAQ. Trimming shortened V by 5 bases and J by 2 bases, and 9 bases separated the two germline ends. The CDR3 is 13 amino acids. The CDR3 bases are TGTGCCAGCAGCCAAGACCCCAACACTGAAGCTTTCTTT. Encoded protein: CASSQDPNTEAFF.

Turning to this clonotype: A much larger clone is a single base away; this may be a read error. The CDR3 coding sequence is TGTGCCAGCAGCACAGGGGTTAGGAGTGCTAATGGAAAACTGTTTTTT. Protein sequence: CASSTGVRSANGKLFF. The V call is TRBV2, the J call TRBJ1-4, with 7 bases identical to TRBD1. Germline-derived CDR1 and CDR2 are SNHLY and FYNNEI. The CDR3 runs to 16 residues.

V is TRBV20-1 and J is TRBJ2-3, with D perhaps TRBD1 (6 bases). The CDR3 extends over 14 amino acids. Germline V CDR1 and CDR2: DFQATT, SNEGSKA (reference sequence). V was clipped by 3 bases and J by 6 bases, with 16 bases between them. The CDR3 DNA is TGCAGTGCTAGCACAGGGATTGTGGCCGATACGCAGTATTTT. Translating it yields CSASTGIVADTQYF.

This clonotype was recorded at least ten times. The chain joins TRBV11-3 to TRBJ2-7; D perhaps matches TRBD2 (6 bases). CDR3 length equals 14 residues. Germline CDR1 SGHNT, CDR2 YENEEA. V gave up 3 bases and J gave up 3 bases, with 12 bases separating them. CDR3 nucleotides: TGTGCCAGCAGCTTCGGACTAACGGACTACGAGCAGTACTTC. The encoded protein is CASSFGLTDYEQYF. The whole variable domain, remainder taken from reference TRBV11-3 and TRBJ2-7, is EAGVVQSPRYKIIEKKQPVAFWCNPISGHNTLYWYLQNLGQGPELLIRYENEEAVDDSQLPKDRFSAERLKGVDSTLKIQPAELGDSAVYLCASSFGLTDYEQYFGPGTRLTVT.

The chain carries TRBV11-3 and TRBJ2-3; TRBD2 matches at 15 bases. Trimming cost V 1 base and J 11 bases; bases outside gene matches: 10. This CDR3 region has 17 residues. Germline V gene data show CDR1 as SGHNT and CDR2 as YENEEA. CDR3 amino acids: CASSLGGTPGLAGGQYF. In DNA, the CDR3 is TGTGCCAGCAGCTTAGGCGGGACGCCGGGACTAGCGGGAGGGCAGTATTTT.

The DNA for the CDR3 is TGCAGCGTTGTTCCGGGATCCTCTGGAAACACCATATATTTT. This encodes CSVVPGSSGNTIYF. The gene calls are TRBV29-1 and TRBJ1-3; D unclear. V gave up 4 bases and J gave up 0 bases, with 10 bases separating them. This CDR3 is 14 amino acids long. Germline assignment: CDR1 SQVTM and CDR2 ANQGSEA.

Many counts were recorded for this clonotype. The chain carries TRBV2 and TRBJ1-3; D not certain. V lost 6 bases and J lost 3, with 15 bases in between. The CDR3 runs to 15 residues. CDR1 and CDR2 from the germline V gene are SNHLY and FYNNEI. DNA of the CDR3: TGTGCCAGCAGACCGCAACGGGCGAGTGGAAACACCATATATTTT. Translated: CASRPQRASGNTIYF.

The V and J genes are TRBV28 and TRBJ2-7; 8 bases match TRBD1. Trimming cost V 2 bases and J 2 bases; bases outside gene matches: 5. Germline CDR1 MDHEN, CDR2 SYDVKM. The CDR3 contains 15 residues. In DNA form, the CDR3 reads TGTGCCAGCAGTTTAACCAGGGGGCAGGCCTACGAGCAGTACTTC. Translation: CASSLTRGQAYEQYF.

About this clonotype itself: A read error is likely, as this CDR3 ends without the conserved phenylalanine or tryptophan. This chain connects TRBV20-1 to TRBJ2-7; 12 bases match TRBD1. The V gene end was trimmed by 0 bases and the J gene end by 5 bases; junction bases not matched to a gene: 5. Germline V gene lookup returns CDR1 DFQATT and CDR2 SNEGSKA (reference sequence). The CDR3 runs to 15 residues. The CDR3 region is CSARDRGTGGDEQYL. The CDR3 DNA is TGCAGTGCTAGAGATCGAGGGACAGGGGGCGACGAGCAGTACCTC.

Ten or more counts support this clonotype. The V gene is TRBV11-2, the J gene TRBJ1-1, with no clear D. Germline CDR1 and CDR2: SGHAT and FQNNGV. Trimming removed 1 base at V and 6 bases at J, with 12 bases between. This CDR3 comprises 14 residues. CDR3 amino acids: CASSLARTPPEAFF. CDR3 DNA sequence: TGTGCCAGCAGCTTAGCCCGGACCCCGCCTGAAGCTTTCTTT.

The gene calls are TRBV24-1 and TRBJ2-7; 9 bases are shared with TRBD1. Germline loops: CDR1 KGHDR, CDR2 SFDVKD. The CDR3 is 15 residues long. After removal of 3 bases from V and 3 bases from J, the junction contained 5 bases not matched to a gene. CDR3 coding DNA: TGTGCCACCAGTGATCCGGACAGGGGCGACTACGAGCAGTACTTC. Its translation: CATSDPDRGDYEQYF.

This clonotype was detected many times. The V call is TRBV7-2, the J call TRBJ2-1; either TRBD1 or TRBD2 may fit D (5 bases each). V lost 10 bases and J 0 bases, leaving 13 bases between the germline ends. CDR3 length equals 14 residues. Germline values: CDR1 SGHTA, CDR2 FQGNSA. The CDR3 DNA reads TGTGCCACGGTCCCGGGACGCTCCTACAATGAGCAGTTCTTC. It yields the protein CATVPGRSYNEQFF. Full variable domain (outside the CDR3, taken from reference TRBV7-2 and TRBJ2-1): GAGVSQSPSNKVTEKGKDVELRCDPISGHTALYWYRQSLGQGLEFLIYFQGNSAPDKSGLPSDRFSAERTGGSVSTLTIQRTQQEDSAVYLCATVPGRSYNEQFFGPGTRLTVL.

This clonotype appeared many times. The V gene is TRBV9, the J gene TRBJ2-7; D perhaps matches TRBD1 (6 bases). V was cut by 5 bases and J by 3 bases, with 12 bases left in between. The CDR3 consists of 13 residues. Per the germline V gene, CDR1 is SGDLS and CDR2 is YYNGEE. Written as DNA, the CDR3 is TGTGCCAGCAGTGGGGGCCTAAACTACGAGCAGTACTTC. Translation: CASSGGLNYEQYF.

This clonotype was seen many times. The chain employs TRBV29-1 and TRBJ2-2; perhaps TRBD1 as D (5 bases). The CDR3 is made up of 13 amino acids. Germline assignment: CDR1 SQVTM and CDR2 ANQGSEA. V was pared by 6 bases and J by 1 base, with 9 bases between. The DNA of the CDR3 is TGCAGCGTCCATGACAGGAACACCGGGGAGCTGTTTTTT. This codes for CSVHDRNTGELFF.